These 15 T cell receptor beta chains share one sample of origin, sequenced in a study of response to subunit inactivated influenza vaccine (dated by TCRdb to 2017 to 2018). The library was obtained by RT-PCR. TCRdb names Illumina HiSeq 2500 as the instrument used. The public sequencing data were trimmed at Q25 with fastp and processed into clonotypes with MiXCR by TCRdb, which kept only in-frame beta chains. Identical CDR3 protein sequences are pooled into one entry, listed with their most common genes and DNA. The sample table lists fewer than 200,000 distinct CDR3 sequences, nearly 9.5% of them with a count of one. The ten largest clonotypes hold roughly a tenth of the sample. The sequences come from non-naive T cells sorted from PBMCs, collected on the day of vaccination. The cell subset or site label, as the study defines it: memory T cell fraction. These receptors all come from a man aged 50 to 59 who received an inactivated influenza vaccine. Donor details come from another sample of the same person, matched by shared clones.

Worth noting for this clonotype: One base away lies a much larger clone, so this may be a sequencing read error. The V gene is TRBV7-9, the J gene TRBJ1-2; 7 positions match TRBD1. The CDR3 is made up of 13 amino acids. CDR1 and CDR2 (germline): SEHNR, FQNEAQ (reference sequence). The CDR3 region is CAGSQTGYYGYTF. The CDR3 nucleotides read TGTGCCGGCAGCCAGACAGGGTACTATGGCTACACCTTC.

Ten or more counts support this clonotype. J is TRBJ2-5 and V is TRBV2; the D gene is possibly TRBD1 (6 bases). Germline CDR1 SNHLY, CDR2 FYNNEI. The V end lost 3 bases, the J end lost 7 bases, and 15 bases lay between the germline ends. The CDR3 has 14 residues. The CDR3 here is CASSETGTSGTQYF. The CDR3 DNA reads as TGTGCCAGCAGTGAGACAGGCACCTCCGGGACCCAGTACTTC.

This clonotype was picked up a small number of times. The rearrangement links TRBV28 to TRBJ2-5; 7 bases align to TRBD1. The V and J ends lost 4 bases and 2 bases, in that order; junction bases with no gene match: 16. The CDR3 totals 18 residues. Germline V gives CDR1 MDHEN, CDR2 SYDVKM. The CDR3 DNA reads as TGTGCCAGCAGTTCAGAAACAGGGGCCCCTTGGGGGCAAGAGACCCAGTACTTC. This sequence encodes CASSSETGAPWGQETQYF. Complete variable domain (other parts from reference TRBV28 and TRBJ2-5): DVKVTQSSRYLVKRTGEKVFLECVQDMDHENMFWYRQDPGLGLRLIYFSYDVKMKEKGDIPEGYSVSREKKERFSLILESASTNQTSMYLCASSSETGAPWGQETQYFGPGTRLLVL.

This clonotype was recorded a few times. The V call is TRBV10-2, the J call TRBJ1-1, with a weak D call TRBD1 (5 bases). This CDR3 contains 14 residues. Germline V CDR1 and CDR2: WSHSY, SAAADI. The V and J ends lost 4 bases and 2 bases respectively, with 11 bases between them. For the CDR3, the DNA is TGCGCCAGCAGTGGTGGGGCAATAAACACTGAAGCTTTCTTT. It is translated as CASSGGAINTEAFF.

This clonotype was found many times. The chain recombines TRBV5-1 with TRBJ2-7, with D perhaps matching TRBD1 (6 bases). V lost 2 bases and J lost 4, with 10 bases in between. CDR1 is SGHRS, CDR2 YFSETQ, per germline. The CDR3 runs 13 residues. The CDR3: CASSLRQAYEQYF. The CDR3 coding sequence is TGCGCCAGCAGCTTAAGACAGGCTTACGAGCAGTACTTC.

This clonotype was counted many times. The rearrangement links TRBV5-1 to TRBJ2-3; 14 bases are shared with TRBD2. The trim removed 4 bases at V and 6 bases at J, leaving 7 bases unmatched. The CDR3 sequence is 16 residues long. CDR1 is SGHRS and CDR2 is YFSETQ in the germline V gene. The CDR3 reads CASSQGLAGGSDTQYF. The CDR3 coding sequence is TGCGCCAGCAGCCAAGGACTAGCGGGAGGATCCGATACGCAGTATTTT.

This clonotype qualifies as medium-sized. The gene calls are TRBV4-2 and TRBJ2-5, with 7 bases aligning to TRBD1. This CDR3 contains 15 residues. Trimming at V came to 0 bases and at J to 2 bases, leaving 3 bases not matched to a gene. The germline gives CDR1 LGHNA, CDR2 YNFKEQ. This CDR3 reads CASSQEGTDQETQYF. CDR3 nucleotides: TGTGCCAGCAGCCAAGAGGGGACAGATCAAGAGACCCAGTACTTC.

CDR3 sequence reads: CSVVQGRRETQYF. The CDR3 DNA follows: TGCAGCGTTGTACAAGGGCGGCGAGAGACCCAGTACTTC. V gene TRBV29-1 combines with J gene TRBJ2-5, with unresolved D. The CDR3 has 13 amino acids. V was pared by 4 bases and J by 4 bases, with 13 bases between. Germline CDR1 SQVTM, CDR2 ANQGSEA.

In this sample, this clonotype turned up a few times. This rearrangement joins TRBV7-2 to TRBJ2-1, with 8 bases identical to TRBD2. The V and J ends lost 4 bases and 5 bases, in that order; junction bases with no gene match: 7. Germline V CDR1 and CDR2: SGHTA, FQGNSA. This CDR3 has 15 amino acids. The CDR3 coding sequence is TGTGCCAGCAGCTCAACGGGGGGGATGAACAATGAGCAGTTCTTC. It encodes CASSSTGGMNNEQFF.

The chain couples TRBV6-5 to TRBJ2-6; 9 nucleotides line up with TRBD1. The CDR3 covers 16 residues. With V trimmed by 5 bases and J by 4 bases, 6 bases remained unmatched. Germline assignment: CDR1 MNHEY and CDR2 SVGAGI. The CDR3: CASSHGTGLGANVLTF. CDR3 nucleotides: TGTGCCAGCAGTCACGGGACAGGGCTCGGGGCCAACGTCCTGACTTTC.

This chain uses TRBV6-1 with TRBJ2-3; TRBD2 might be the D (6 bases). The CDR3 has 18 residues. The V end was cut by 6 bases, the J end by 6 bases, with 28 bases between. The germline V gene has CDR1 MNHNS and CDR2 SASEGT. Here the CDR3 reads CASRKDPGYLGGLDTQYF. The CDR3 bases are TGTGCCAGCAGAAAGGACCCCGGCTACTTGGGGGGTCTGGATACGCAGTATTTT.

At least ten counts were recorded for this clonotype. The V call is TRBV20-1, the J call TRBJ1-5; D is unresolved. The CDR3 has 12 residues. Per germline, CDR1 DFQATT and CDR2 SNEGSKA (reference sequence). V lost 5 bases and J 0 bases, leaving 5 bases between the germline ends. The CDR3 DNA sequence: TGCAGTGCTCGTAATAGCAATCAGCCCCAGCATTTT. Its translation: CSARNSNQPQHF.

This clonotype came up a few times. This chain links TRBV5-1 with TRBJ1-1; D is possibly TRBD1 (6 bases). V was pared by 7 bases and J by 7 bases, with 11 bases between. Germline lookup yields CDR1 SGHRS and CDR2 YFSETQ. This CDR3 contains 11 residues. The CDR3 is CASLGGGEAFF. The CDR3 DNA follows: TGCGCCAGCCTAGGGGGGGGTGAAGCTTTCTTT.

This clonotype was seen repeatedly, ten times or more. The genes are TRBV7-2 and TRBJ2-1; 8 bases map to TRBD2. CDR1 SGHTA and CDR2 FQGNSA come from the germline V gene. Losses at the gene ends were 4 bases for V and 2 bases for J; bases not matched to a gene: 10. The CDR3 runs to 17 residues. The CDR3 protein is CASSYYRTSPAYNEQFF. The CDR3 coding sequence is TGTGCCAGCAGCTACTACCGGACTAGCCCTGCCTACAATGAGCAGTTCTTC.

This clonotype was counted at least ten times. The CDR3 is CASSDGSRGPEAFF. Here the CDR3 DNA reads TGTGCCAGCAGTGACGGATCAAGGGGGCCTGAAGCTTTCTTT. This chain joins TRBV12-3 or TRBV12-4 and TRBJ1-1; 7 bases line up with TRBD1. Germline trimming cut 5 bases from V and 6 bases from J; bases unmatched to any gene: 9. This CDR3 spans 14 amino acids.